These T cell receptor beta chains were read from a single sample in a study of T cell responses to AZD1222 COVID-19 vaccine. Clones were sequenced by immunoSEQ multiplex PCR, and TCRdb holds only the in-frame ones, with some missing. The sample yields about 160,000 clones, almost 90% seen once. Sequencing was performed on peripheral blood, taken on day 0 of AZD1222 vaccination. These receptors originate from an adult in good health. CDR3s include the opening cysteine and the closing phenylalanine or tryptophan. D genes are given only for firm matches. The listing skips clone size in some rows; elsewhere it reads once, few, many or a size class.

CDR3nt	CDR3aa	d_gene	v_gene	j_gene	abundance
TGTGCCAGCAGCGCAGACAGGAGCTCCTACGAGCAGTACTTC	CASSADRSSYEQYF	-	TRBV9	TRBJ2-7	-
TGTGCCACTAAAGGGGGGCAGGGAAATTCACCCCTCCACTTT	CATKGGQGNSPLHF	-	TRBV10-3	TRBJ1-6	once
TGTGCCAGCAGCCCAATCAGAGGGACGGAAGATACGCAGTATTTT	CASSPIRGTEDTQYF	-	TRBV27	TRBJ2-3	-
TGTGCCAGCTCCCGCGGACTAGCGGGGGGCCAGAAGGTTACTGGGGCCAACGTCCTGACTTTC	CASSRGLAGGQKVTGANVLTF	TRBD2	TRBV18	TRBJ2-6	once
TGTGCCAGCAGCCTTTCTCCCGACAGGGCAGCCCAGCATTTT	CASSLSPDRAAQHF	TRBD1	TRBV7-9	TRBJ1-5	-
TGTGCCAGCAGTTCCTCCGGGAATAATTCACCCCTCCACTTT	CASSSSGNNSPLHF	-	TRBV6-5	TRBJ1-6	-
TGTGCCAGCAGCCTGACAGGGGGGGGCACAGATACGCAGTATTTT	CASSLTGGGTDTQYF	TRBD1	TRBV7-3	TRBJ2-3	-
TGTGCCAGCAGCTTAGGCGACAGTTCTACTGAAAAACTGTTTTTT	CASSLGDSSTEKLFF	-	TRBV7-9	TRBJ1-4	-
TGTGCCAGCTCACCACCGTCTGCGGCAGGTGGCGAGCAGTACTTC	CASSPPSAAGGEQYF	-	TRBV18	TRBJ2-7	-
TGTGCCAGCAGTTTAGTGGCATCAACCTATGGCTACACCTTC	CASSLVASTYGYTF	-	TRBV28	TRBJ1-2	-
TGTGCCAGCAGCTTGGACAGACTGGATGAAAAACTGTTTTTT	CASSLDRLDEKLFF	-	TRBV7-3	TRBJ1-4	-
TGTGCCAGCAGCTTAGTTTTACAGGGGGCTTCTAACTATGGCTACACCTTC	CASSLVLQGASNYGYTF	TRBD1	TRBV7-2	TRBJ1-2	-
TGTGCCAGCAGCTTTAGAGGGGAGGGTGAGCAGTTCTTC	CASSFRGEGEQFF	TRBD2	TRBV5-8	TRBJ2-1	few
TGCGCCAGCAGCGCATTCGGGACCCAGAACACTGAAGCTTTCTTT	CASSAFGTQNTEAFF	-	TRBV5-1	TRBJ1-1	-
TGTGCCAGCGGCGGGACTAGCGGGGCAGAGACCCAGTACTTC	CASGGTSGAETQYF	TRBD2	TRBV6-5	TRBJ2-5	-
TGTGCCAGCAGTGAACTAGCGGGAGGACGTATAGCCAAAAACATTCAGTACTTC	CASSELAGGRIAKNIQYF	TRBD2	TRBV6-1	TRBJ2-4	-
TGTGCCAGTAGTATAGGGGTCCATCAGGCCTACGAGCAGTACTTC	CASSIGVHQAYEQYF	-	TRBV19	TRBJ2-7	-
TGTGCCAGCAGTGAAGATTGGGGGGGGCTTTCACCCCTCCACTTT	CASSEDWGGLSPLHF	-	TRBV2	TRBJ1-6	few
TGTGCCAGCAGCCGGGGGGACGGTAATCAGCCCCAGCATTTT	CASSRGDGNQPQHF	-	TRBV7-9	TRBJ1-5	-
TGTGCCAGCAGTTATGGGGGGCCGGTGATTGAAGCTTTCTTT	CASSYGGPVIEAFF	-	TRBV6-2/TRBV6-3	TRBJ1-1	-
TGTGCCAGCAGCTTAGTTTCGAGGACAGGGCGACACGAGCAGTACTTC	CASSLVSRTGRHEQYF	TRBD1	TRBV7-6	TRBJ2-7	-
TGCAGCGTTGGGTGGGGGGGCACAGATACGCAGTATTTT	CSVGWGGTDTQYF	-	TRBV29-1	TRBJ2-3	few
TGTGCCAGCAGCATCCTTCTGGGGGCTCTCGGTCAGCCCCAGCATTTT	CASSILLGALGQPQHF	-	TRBV28	TRBJ1-5	few
TGTGCCACCAGCGACAGAGGAGGGCCGGACAATGAGCAGTTCTTC	CATSDRGGPDNEQFF	-	TRBV15	TRBJ2-1	-
TGTGCCAGCTCAGGCCCGGGACAGGGTGGAAACACCATATATTTT	CASSGPGQGGNTIYF	TRBD1	TRBV18	TRBJ1-3	few
TGTGCCACCAGTGATCCCCGTGGGACCGACTCGGTTGAGGATGGCTACACCTTC	CATSDPRGTDSVEDGYTF	-	TRBV24-1	TRBJ1-2	-
TGTGCCAGCAGCTCGAACCCGGGGGGCGCGTTTACTAATGAAAAACTGTTTTTT	CASSSNPGGAFTNEKLFF	-	TRBV11-2	TRBJ1-4	-
TGTGCCAGCAGCCCGGGGCCTCCTCCGGGGGAGCTGTTTTTT	CASSPGPPPGELFF	-	TRBV7-3	TRBJ2-2	-
TGTGCCAGCTCACCACCGGGAGACTATAGCAATCAGCCCCAGCATTTT	CASSPPGDYSNQPQHF	-	TRBV18	TRBJ1-5	-
TGTGCCAGCCGGGTCGGGTCAATTTATGGCTACACCTTC	CASRVGSIYGYTF	-	TRBV6-5	TRBJ1-2	-
TGTGCTAGTGGCCCCGGGGTTCTCCGGGGCTCCTACAATGAGCAGTTCTTC	CASGPGVLRGSYNEQFF	-	TRBV12-5	TRBJ2-1	-
TGTGCCAGTAGTATTCAGGGGGACCGAACAGATACGCAGTATTTT	CASSIQGDRTDTQYF	TRBD1	TRBV19	TRBJ2-3	-
TGTGCCAGCAGTTTAAGTCTCGGGGGCTACACCTTC	CASSLSLGGYTF	-	TRBV28	TRBJ1-2	-
TGTGCCAGCTCACCTAGCGGGAGGAGCTACGAGCAGTACTTC	CASSPSGRSYEQYF	TRBD2	TRBV18	TRBJ2-7	-
TGTGCCAGCAGAGAGGTGTACGAGCAGTACTTC	CASREVYEQYF	-	TRBV2	TRBJ2-7	-
TGTGCCAGCGGCAACGGGGGAACTAATGAAAAACTGTTTTTT	CASGNGGTNEKLFF	-	TRBV6-5	TRBJ1-4	-
TGTGCCAGCAGCAAAGGGGACAGTATCTATCCGAACACTGAAGCTTTCTTT	CASSKGDSIYPNTEAFF	-	TRBV21-1	TRBJ1-1	once
TGTGCCAGCAGCTTAGGATTGGTCCGGGGACAGCGCTCCTACGAGCAGTACTTC	CASSLGLVRGQRSYEQYF	TRBD1	TRBV7-8	TRBJ2-7	-
TGTGCCAGCAGTCCGCTGGGTAGCCGGAAGTACAATGAGCAGTTCTTC	CASSPLGSRKYNEQFF	-	TRBV6-6	TRBJ2-1	-
TGTGCCAGCACAATGGATCCTCCCGGCAATCAGCCCCAGCATTTT	CASTMDPPGNQPQHF	-	TRBV19	TRBJ1-5	few
TGTGCCAGCAGTGGAGCGGGTGAAAAACTGTTTTTT	CASSGAGEKLFF	-	TRBV6-1	TRBJ1-4	-
TGTGCCAGCAGCGTAGGGGGGCGCTTAATGACTGAAGCTTTCTTT	CASSVGGRLMTEAFF	-	TRBV9	TRBJ1-1	-
TGCGCCAGCAGCTTAGGACTTAGCAATCAGCCCCAGCATTTT	CASSLGLSNQPQHF	-	TRBV5-1	TRBJ1-5	-
TGCGCCAGCAGCCAACAGGAGAACACTGAAGCTTTCTTT	CASSQQENTEAFF	-	TRBV4-3	TRBJ1-1	-
TGTGCCAGCAGCCAAGATCGGGGTGCCACTGAAGCTTTCTTT	CASSQDRGATEAFF	-	TRBV3-1/TRBV3-2	TRBJ1-1	-
TGTGCCAGCAGTTTAGGCGGGGGGGCGGTATGGAATGAGCAGTTCTTC	CASSLGGGAVWNEQFF	TRBD2	TRBV27	TRBJ2-1	-
TGTGCCAGCAGCCAAGATCTTAACAGCGTCTATGGCTACACCTTC	CASSQDLNSVYGYTF	-	TRBV4-2	TRBJ1-2	-
TGTGCCAGTATCCGGGGCGTGTCGGTGTATAGCAATCAGCCCCAGCATTTT	CASIRGVSVYSNQPQHF	-	TRBV19	TRBJ1-5	-
TGCAGCGTTGCCCCCATGAGGGGGTCAGGGTGGGAGCAGTACTTC	CSVAPMRGSGWEQYF	-	TRBV29-1	TRBJ2-7	-
TGTGCCAGCAGCTTAAACTCTCCGGGGGCCTATGGCTACACCTTC	CASSLNSPGAYGYTF	-	TRBV7-2	TRBJ1-2	few
TGTGCCAGCAGTTTATATGGCACGGATAATTCACCCCTCCACTTT	CASSLYGTDNSPLHF	-	TRBV28	TRBJ1-6	few